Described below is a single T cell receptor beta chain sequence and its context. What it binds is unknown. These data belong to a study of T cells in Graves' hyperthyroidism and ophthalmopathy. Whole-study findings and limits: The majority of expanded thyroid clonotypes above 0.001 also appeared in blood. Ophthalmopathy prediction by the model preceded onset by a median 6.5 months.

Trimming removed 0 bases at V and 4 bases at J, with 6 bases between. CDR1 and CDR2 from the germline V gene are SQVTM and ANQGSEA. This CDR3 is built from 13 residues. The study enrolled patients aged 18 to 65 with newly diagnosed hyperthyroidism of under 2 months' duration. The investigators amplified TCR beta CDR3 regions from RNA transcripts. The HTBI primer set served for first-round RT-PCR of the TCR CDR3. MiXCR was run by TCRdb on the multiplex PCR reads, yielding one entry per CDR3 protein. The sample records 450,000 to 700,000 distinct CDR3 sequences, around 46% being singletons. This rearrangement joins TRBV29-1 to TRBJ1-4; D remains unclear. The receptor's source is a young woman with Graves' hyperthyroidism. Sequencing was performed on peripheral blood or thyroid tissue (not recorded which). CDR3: CSVEEDVNEKLFF. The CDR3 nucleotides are TGCAGCGTTGAAGAGGACGTTAATGAAAAACTGTTTTTT. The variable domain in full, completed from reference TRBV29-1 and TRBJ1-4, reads SAVISQKPSRDICQRGTSLTIQCQVDSQVTMMFWYRQQPGQSLTLIATANQGSEATYESGFVIDKFPISRPNLTFSTLTVSNMSPEDSSIYLCSVEEDVNEKLFFGSGTQLSVL.